Below, 2 T cell receptor beta chains from the same sample are listed, as sequenced in a study of T-cell reconstitution after alpha-beta-depleted transplantation in children. During its preparation, the TCRbeta library received unique molecular identifiers. TCRdb reanalysed the PCR reads using MiXCR and keeps one entry per CDR3 protein. This repertoire shows about 610,000 distinct CDR3 sequences, 25% to 30% found once; its top ten account for less than 40%. The sequenced sample was PBMCs, obtained before TCRalphabeta/CD19-depleted stem cell transplant. These receptors came from a boy under three years old with Wiskott-Aldrich syndrome, due to receive a stem cell transplant.

This clonotype was found a few times. The chain couples TRBV19 to TRBJ2-3; D might be TRBD1 or TRBD2, each matching 5 bases. The CDR3 consists of 16 residues. Germline assignment: CDR1 LNHDA and CDR2 SQIVND (reference sequence). The V end was cut by 3 bases, the J end by 2 bases, with 15 bases between. The CDR3 DNA reads as TGTGCCAGTAGTATTATGTCGGGGCGGCCCACAGATACGCAGTATTTT. This gives the protein CASSIMSGRPTDTQYF.

The V gene is TRBV5-1, the J gene TRBJ2-7, with 8 bases identical to TRBD2. This CDR3 has 15 amino acids. V was clipped by 3 bases and J by 5 bases; unmatched bases: 10. Germline CDR1 reads SGHRS; CDR2 reads YFSETQ. CDR3 residues: CASSSTGGSRDEQYF. CDR3 DNA: TGCGCCAGCAGCTCGACGGGGGGGAGCAGAGACGAGCAGTACTTC.